This TCR beta chain came from a study of T cells in Graves' hyperthyroidism and ophthalmopathy. In germline, CDR1 is MNHEY, CDR2 SVGAGI. This CDR3 contains 13 residues. V was clipped by 7 bases and J by 5 bases, with 14 bases between them. This clonotype was detected ten times or more. Its antigen remains unknown. Patients aged 18 to 65 had newly diagnosed hyperthyroidism lasting under 2 months. Orbital computed tomography, thyroid ultrasound, serum thyroxine and TRAb, and clinical symptoms together informed the diagnoses. Study conclusions and caveats: Ophthalmopathy prediction by the model preceded onset by a median approximately 5.9 months.

Amplification of TCR beta CDR3 regions was performed using RNA transcripts as template. HTBI primers were the set used in a first-round RT-PCR of the TCR CDR3. TCRdb analysed the multiplex PCR reads with MiXCR anew, one entry per CDR3 protein. The data contain hundreds of thousands of distinct CDR3 sequences, roughly 37% of them singletons. The rearrangement joins TRBV6-5 to TRBJ1-2; no clear D gene. The sample was blood. The origin of this receptor is a man aged 18 to 29 with Graves' hyperthyroidism. CDR3: CASTTGNPYGYTF. CDR3 bases: TGTGCCAGCACGACGGGGAATCCATATGGCTACACCTTC.